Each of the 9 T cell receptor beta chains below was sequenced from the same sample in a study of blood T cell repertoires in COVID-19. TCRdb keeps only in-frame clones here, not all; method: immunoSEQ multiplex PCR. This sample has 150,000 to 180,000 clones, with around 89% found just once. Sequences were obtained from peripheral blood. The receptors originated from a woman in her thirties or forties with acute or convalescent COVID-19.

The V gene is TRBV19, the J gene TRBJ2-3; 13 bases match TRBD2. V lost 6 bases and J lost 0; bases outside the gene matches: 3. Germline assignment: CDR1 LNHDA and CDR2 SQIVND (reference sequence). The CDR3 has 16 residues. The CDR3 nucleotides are TGTGCCAGTAGACGACTAGCGGGGGGAAGCACAGATACGCAGTATTTT. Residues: CASRRLAGGSTDTQYF.

CDR3 coding DNA: TGCGCCAGCAGCCGGGGGGGGAACACTGAAGCTTTCTTT. It encodes CASSRGGNTEAFF. The J gene is TRBJ1-1, the V gene TRBV4-1, with D tentatively TRBD1 (5 bases). Per the germline V gene, CDR1 is MGHRA and CDR2 is YSYEKL. This CDR3 spans 13 amino acids. V was shortened by 4 bases and J by 1 base, with 7 bases between the two germline ends.

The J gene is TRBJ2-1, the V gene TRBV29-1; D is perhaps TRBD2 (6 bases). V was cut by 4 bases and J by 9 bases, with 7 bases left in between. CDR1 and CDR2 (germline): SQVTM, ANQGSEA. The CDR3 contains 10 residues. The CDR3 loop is CSVGEAEQFF. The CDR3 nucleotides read TGCAGCGTTGGGGAGGCTGAGCAGTTCTTC.

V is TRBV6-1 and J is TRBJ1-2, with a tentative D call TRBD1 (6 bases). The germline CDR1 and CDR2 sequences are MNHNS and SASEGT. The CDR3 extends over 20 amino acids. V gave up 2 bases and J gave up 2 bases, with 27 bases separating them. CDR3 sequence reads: CASSERAKDPAGGQNYGYTF. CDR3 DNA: TGTGCCAGCAGTGAACGCGCCAAGGACCCGGCTGGGGGCCAAAACTATGGCTACACCTTC.

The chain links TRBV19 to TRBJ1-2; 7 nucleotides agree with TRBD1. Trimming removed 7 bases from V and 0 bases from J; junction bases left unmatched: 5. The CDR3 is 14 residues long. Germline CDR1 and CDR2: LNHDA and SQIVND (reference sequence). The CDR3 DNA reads TGTGCCAGTAACCTCGGGACAGCTAACTATGGCTACACCTTC. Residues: CASNLGTANYGYTF.

The CDR3 DNA reads as TGTGCCAGCAGTAGCCTGGACAGGGGGCAATACGAGCAGTACTTC. It translates to CASSSLDRGQYEQYF. This chain joins TRBV27 and TRBJ2-7; 11 bases match TRBD1. Germline assignment: CDR1 MNHEY and CDR2 SMNVEV (reference sequence). Unmatched junction bases numbered 7, after V lost 5 bases and J lost 4 bases. The CDR3 totals 15 residues.

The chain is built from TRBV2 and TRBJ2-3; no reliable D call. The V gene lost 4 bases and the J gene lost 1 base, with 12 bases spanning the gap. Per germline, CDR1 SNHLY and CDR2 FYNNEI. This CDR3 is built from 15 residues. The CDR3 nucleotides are TGTGCCAGCAGTGTGACTCCGAGACGCACAGATACGCAGTATTTT. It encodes CASSVTPRRTDTQYF.

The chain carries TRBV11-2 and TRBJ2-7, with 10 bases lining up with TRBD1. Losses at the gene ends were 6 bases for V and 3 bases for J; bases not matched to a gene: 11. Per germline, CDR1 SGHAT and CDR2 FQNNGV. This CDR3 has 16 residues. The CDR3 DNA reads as TGTGCCAGCAGTTTACTATCCGGGACAGGGGACTACGAGCAGTACTTC. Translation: CASSLLSGTGDYEQYF.

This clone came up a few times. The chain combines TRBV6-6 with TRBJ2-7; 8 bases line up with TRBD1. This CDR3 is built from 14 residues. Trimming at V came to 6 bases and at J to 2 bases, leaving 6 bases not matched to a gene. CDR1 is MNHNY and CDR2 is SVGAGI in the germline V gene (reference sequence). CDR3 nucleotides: TGTGCCAGCAGCGACAGGGGAGGAACCTACGAGCAGTACTTC. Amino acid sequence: CASSDRGGTYEQYF.